What follows describes a single TCR beta chain. This sample is drawn from a study of neoadjuvant anti-PD-1 for oral cavity cancer. Measured with immunoSEQ multiplex PCR; TCRdb has only the in-frame clones, and not every one. The sample contains 16,000 or so clones, roughly 60% of which appear only once. These oral cavity squamous cell carcinomas were HPV-negative and locally advanced. The germline V gene has CDR1 MNHEY and CDR2 SVGAGI. This CDR3 has 12 amino acids. V shed 8 bases and J 4 bases; nucleotides not matched to a gene: 2. This chain links TRBV6-5 with TRBJ2-7; 10 bases align to TRBD2. This clonotype was obtained from a person aged 35-79 years with oral cavity squamous cell carcinoma. The source material was PBMCs, sampled before nivolumab (anti-PD-1) treatment. CDR3 nucleotide sequence: TGTGCCAGCGCTAGCGGGAGTTACGAGCAGTACTTC. Translating gives CASASGSYEQYF.